Listed here are 14 T cell receptor beta chains from one sample, sequenced in a study of neurological immune-mediated disorders. Time point described: longitudinal time-point 2. TCRdb independently ran MiXCR on the 5' RACE reads; one entry per CDR3 protein. The sample lists 100,000 or so distinct CDR3 sequences; about 12% were seen once. The sample was PBMCs. The source of these receptors is a female donor with HTLV-1-associated myelopathy (HAM/TSP).

This clonotype was seen repeatedly, ten times or more. The chain couples TRBV27 to TRBJ2-7; weak D call: TRBD1 (7 bases). V lost 0 bases to trimming and J lost 0 bases, with 18 bases between them. The CDR3 is 18 amino acids. CDR1 and CDR2 from the germline V gene are MNHEY and SMNVEV (reference sequence). CDR3 residues: CASSLSAVRGAYSYEQYF. The CDR3 DNA follows: TGTGCCAGCAGTTTATCCGCCGTCAGGGGGGCGTACTCCTACGAGCAGTACTTC.

This clonotype was detected many times. The chain joins TRBV4-1 to TRBJ1-5; D gene uncertain. V was pared by 1 base and J by 0 bases, with 7 bases between. The CDR3 is 15 residues long. CDR1 is MGHRA and CDR2 is YSYEKL in the germline V gene. CDR3 protein: CASSQALTSNQPQHF. As DNA, the CDR3 is TGCGCCAGCAGCCAAGCGCTAACTAGCAATCAGCCCCAGCATTTT.

This clonotype occurred many times. The V gene is TRBV5-1, the J gene TRBJ2-7; D may be TRBD1 (5 bases). V was trimmed by 4 bases and J by 0 bases, leaving 20 bases between them. The CDR3 is 17 amino acids. Germline V lookup: CDR1 SGHRS, CDR2 YFSETQ. Here the CDR3 DNA reads TGCGCCAGCAGCCATCCCGGCAGGGAATCTATCTCCTACGAGCAGTACTTC. Its protein product is CASSHPGRESISYEQYF.

Note on this clonotype: This may come from a read error, since a much larger clone is one base off. The rearrangement joins TRBV5-6 to TRBJ1-5; no clear D gene. The CDR3 is 13 amino acids. CDR1 and CDR2 (germline): SGHDT, YYEEEE. Between the trimmed V and J ends, which lost 5 bases and 4 bases, there was a span of 10 bases. This CDR3 is CASRFSGNQPQHF. CDR3 bases: TGTGCCAGCAGATTCTCGGGGAATCAGCCCCAGCATTTT.

This clonotype was seen at least ten times. The CDR3 sequence is CASSVAGYNSPLHF. In DNA, the CDR3 is TGTGCCAGCAGCGTAGCCGGGTACAATTCACCCCTCCACTTT. The chain is built from TRBV9 and TRBJ1-6, with no clear D. The CDR3 totals 14 residues. Deletions cut 0 bases from V and 7 bases from J, with 8 bases between. Germline V lookup: CDR1 SGDLS, CDR2 YYNGEE.

In its sample, this clonotype was seen many times. The V and J genes are TRBV27 and TRBJ2-7, with D possibly TRBD1 on 6 matching bases. Trimming pared 6 bases from V and 4 bases from J, leaving 22 bases between. This CDR3 has 16 amino acids. CDR1 MNHEY and CDR2 SMNVEV come from the germline V gene (reference sequence). CDR3 coding DNA: TGTGCCAGCAGCCTTTTACAGGGAGCGGTTGGGTACGAGCAGTACTTC. This codes for CASSLLQGAVGYEQYF.

In its sample, this clonotype was seen many times. The rearrangement uses TRBV10-3 and TRBJ2-2; 8 bases align to TRBD2. Germline loops: CDR1 ENHRY, CDR2 SYGVKD. The V gene end was trimmed by 4 bases and the J gene end by 0 bases; junction bases not matched to a gene: 19. CDR3 length: 21 residues. The CDR3 sequence is CAISGGTWRGAPTSNTGELFF. In DNA form, the CDR3 reads TGTGCCATCAGTGGGGGGACCTGGCGGGGGGCCCCTACTTCGAACACCGGGGAGCTGTTTTTT.

This clonotype was seen more than once but under ten times. The rearrangement links TRBV28 to TRBJ1-5; a possible D gene is TRBD1 (5 bases). V was shortened by 5 bases and J by 7 bases, with 12 bases between the two germline ends. This CDR3 has 13 residues. Germline loops: CDR1 MDHEN, CDR2 SYDVKM. The CDR3 is CASSLGAGQPQHF. CDR3 DNA sequence: TGTGCCAGCAGTCTAGGGGCGGGACAGCCCCAGCATTTT.

This clonotype has at least ten counts. The chain has TRBV15 and TRBJ1-1; tentative D call: TRBD1 (6 bases). V was clipped by 0 bases and J by 5 bases, with 13 bases between them. In germline, CDR1 is LNHNV, CDR2 YYDKDF (reference sequence). There are 15 residues in the CDR3. CDR3 DNA sequence: TGTGCCACCAGCAGAGATGGAAGGGGGGGAACTGAAGCTTTCTTT. Translation: CATSRDGRGGTEAFF.

The table lists this clonotype with a count of one. This rearrangement joins TRBV6-1 to TRBJ1-2; TRBD1 might be the D (5 bases). Germline V CDR1 and CDR2: MNHNS, SASEGT. Trimming cost V 2 bases and J 5 bases, with 12 bases left between them. There are 14 residues in the CDR3. CDR3 DNA: TGTGCCAGCAGTGAACCGGGGGAATCATATGGCTACACCTTC. Residues: CASSEPGESYGYTF.

The chain joins TRBV6-2 or TRBV6-3 to TRBJ1-6; weak D call: TRBD1 (5 bases). This CDR3 contains 16 residues. V gave up 11 bases and J gave up 7 bases, with 24 bases separating them. Germline assignment: CDR1 MNHEY and CDR2 SVGEGT. DNA of the CDR3: TGTGCCTCCATCAATAGCGGGGCGGAGTCGAATTCACCCCTCCACTTT. This codes for CASINSGAESNSPLHF.

There are many counts of this clonotype. The chain is built from TRBV7-3 and TRBJ2-2; 7 nucleotides match TRBD2. This CDR3 region has 15 residues. The V segment lost 4 bases and the J segment 7 bases; nucleotides outside the gene matches: 9. Germline V gives CDR1 SGHTA, CDR2 FQGTGA. The CDR3 region is CASSWGGALGGELFF. Here the CDR3 DNA reads TGTGCCAGCAGCTGGGGAGGGGCCTTGGGCGGGGAGCTGTTTTTT.

This chain joins TRBV6-5 and TRBJ2-4; D may be TRBD1 or TRBD2 (5 bases each). Germline CDR1 and CDR2: MNHEY and SVGAGI. V was pared by 4 bases and J by 6 bases, with 19 bases between. The CDR3 runs to 16 residues. CDR3 bases: TGTGCCAGCAGTTCCCGGGACGGCCCCAACCCAAACATTCAGTACTTC. The encoded protein is CASSSRDGPNPNIQYF.

This clonotype was detected many times. The chain couples TRBV25-1 to TRBJ2-3; the D is unclear. V shed 1 base and J shed 4 bases, with 9 bases lying between them. The germline CDR1 and CDR2 sequences are MGHDK and SYGVNS. The CDR3 covers 14 residues. CDR3: CASSEFGSADTQYF. DNA for the CDR3: TGTGCCAGCAGTGAATTTGGTTCGGCAGATACGCAGTATTTT.